This T cell receptor beta chain was captured in a study of blood T cell repertoires in COVID-19. Study background: PBMCs, B-cell-depleted T cells, or T cells provided the cDNA or gDNA that made up the material.

With regard to this clone: Mismatch with germline at one junction end may stem from a read error.

Assay used: immunoSEQ multiplex PCR; TCRdb lists only in-frame clones, some missing. The repertoire holds hundreds of thousands of clones, with 81% as singletons. CDR3 length: 15 amino acids. The V gene's germline CDR1 is SSHAT and CDR2 FNYEAQ (reference sequence). The rearrangement joins TRBV7-7 to TRBJ2-3; 12 nucleotides match TRBD2. Material: peripheral blood. The sequence derives from a woman older than 75 with COVID-19, enrolled during active disease. CDR3 coding DNA: TGTGCTAGCAGCCGGACTAGCGGGGACACAGATACGCAGTATTTT. The encoded protein is CASSRTSGDTDTQYF.